This T cell receptor beta chain was obtained from a study of shared clonotypes between healthy human individuals. From germline, CDR1 is MNHNS and CDR2 SASEGT. This CDR3 spans 13 amino acids. V dropped 8 bases and J dropped 8; count of bases not matched to a gene: 11. Researchers divided each subset's genomic DNA evenly across several immunoSEQ plates. About 30,000 T cell genomes, or around 180 ng DNA, went into the sorted-subset replicate PCRs. Study processing details: Filtering differed since immunoSEQ provided only junctions, with no quality scores. Repertoires were generated with immunoSEQ multiplex PCR, while TCRdb's copy carries only in-frame clones and drops some. V and J calls and clone size are copied from that table; D and trimming were computed from the DNA. Of millions of clones listed, 80% to 95% are singletons.

Material for sequencing was naive CD4+ T cells from PBMCs. Subset specified: CD45RA+ positively selected. The TCR comes from a man between 18 and 35 years old in good health. Some clones in this sample may be carry-over from other donors' samples. V and J are TRBV6-1 and TRBJ1-1, with 7 bases that match TRBD1. The CDR3: CASVRTGLHEAFF. CDR3 DNA: TGTGCCAGCGTAAGGACAGGCCTACACGAAGCTTTCTTT.